This T cell receptor beta chain was identified during a study of OX40 agonist ivuxolimab in advanced cancers. The study's findings and limits: Low normalized T-cell clonal expansion was also seen in some nonresponders. Determination of antigen specificity was not performed for the expanded peripheral T cells.

As for this clone: Its antigen is not identified.

Sequencing used immunoSEQ multiplex PCR; TCRdb keeps in-frame clones, though not all of them. Here the sample spans about 100,000 clones, about 91% being singletons. The germline V gene has CDR1 ENHRY and CDR2 SYGVKD. The CDR3 contains 19 residues. The germline V and J ends were trimmed by 2 bases and 9 bases, with 26 bases remaining between them. The sequences come from CD4+ or CD8+ T cells sorted from blood, collected in a trial of the OX40 agonist ivuxolimab. The V and J genes are TRBV10-3 and TRBJ1-6; D perhaps matches TRBD1 (5 bases). The sequence derives from an adult with an advanced solid tumor such as melanoma, head and neck, liver or kidney cancer. CDR3 DNA: TGTGCCATCAGTGAGGGGCAGGAGGCGTTCGGGACTATCGTTTCACCCCTCCACTTT. Translating gives CAISEGQEAFGTIVSPLHF.